This T cell receptor beta chain was documented in a study of T-cell reconstitution after alpha-beta-depleted transplantation in children. The TCRbeta library incorporated unique molecular identifiers. TCRdb reanalysed the PCR reads using MiXCR and keeps one entry per CDR3 protein. The table has approximately 340,000 distinct CDR3 sequences, 10% seen once. This clonotype was counted only a few times. This material consisted of PBMCs from the stem cell graft donor, taken from the stem cell graft. The source of this sequence is a human donor who donated a stem cell graft to a child with acute lymphoblastic leukemia.

The CDR3 loop reads CASQRGPNEQYF. CDR3 nucleotides: TGTGCCAGCCAGCGGGGTCCCAACGAGCAGTACTTC. This chain uses TRBV6-1 with TRBJ2-7; 7 bases align to TRBD2. This CDR3 has 12 amino acids. Trimming cost V 8 bases and J 5 bases; bases outside gene matches: 6. Per the germline V gene, CDR1 is MNHNS and CDR2 is SASEGT.